This T cell receptor beta chain is from a study of cytomegalovirus exposure and HLA in healthy donors. These donors were members of the roughly 110-subject validation cohort, a group separate from the approximately 640-subject first cohort. Study-wide results and caveats: The tendency of first-cohort TCR clusters to co-occur in the approximately 110 validation repertoires was identified by a subsequent analysis.

CDR1 and CDR2 from the germline V gene are SGHRS and YFSETQ. This CDR3 has 14 amino acids. The V gene end was trimmed by 4 bases and the J gene end by 4 bases; junction bases not matched to a gene: 5. Concerning this clone: What it binds is not known.

Generated by immunoSEQ multiplex PCR, the TCRdb table keeps only in-frame clones and is missing some. This table has under 200,000 clones, 91% appearing once. The chain has TRBV5-1 and TRBJ1-3; 7 bases line up with TRBD1. Input material: PBMCs. This clonotype was obtained from a woman aged 18-35 years in good health and CMV-seropositive. CDR3 coding DNA: TGCGCCAGCAGCCCCGGGACAGTGGGAAACACCATATATTTT. Encoded protein: CASSPGTVGNTIYF.